This T cell receptor (beta chain) was identified in a study of blood T cell repertoires in COVID-19. On the study more broadly: Sites across the United States, Italy and Spain contributed samples from acute and convalescent COVID-19.

Assay: immunoSEQ multiplex PCR; the TCRdb copy retains only in-frame clones and omits some. The sample holds approximately 250,000 clones; approximately 80% are singletons and the top ten take about 15%. V trimming: 5 bases; J trimming: 5 bases; junction bases outside the gene matches: 11. In germline, CDR1 is GTSNPN, CDR2 SVGIG (reference sequence). The CDR3 contains 14 residues. The rearrangement links TRBV30 to TRBJ2-5, with TRBD2 matching over 7 bases. Sequenced sample: PBMCs or T cells enriched from blood (not recorded which). This TCR came from a man aged 40-49 years who had recovered from COVID-19. In DNA form, the CDR3 reads TGTGCCTGGGGGTGGGGGGGGGAATGGGAGACCCAGTACTTC. It yields the protein CAWGWGGEWETQYF. The complete variable domain, with remaining parts taken from reference TRBV30 and TRBJ2-5, reads SQTIHQWPATLVQPVGSPLSLECTVEGTSNPNLYWYRQAAGRGLQLLFYSVGIGQISSEVPQNLSASRPQDRQFILSSKKLLLSDSGFYLCAWGWGGEWETQYFGPGTRLLVL.